The subject of this entry is one TCR beta chain. Its recognized antigen is unknown. Per-base qualities were not stored, and no clone one base away is much larger. The CDR3 runs 15 residues from the cysteine to the phenylalanine. Only the CDR3 portion is preserved as DNA: 45 bases, with reading frame beginning at the first base. CDR1 and CDR2, per the germline V gene, are MGHRA and YSYEKL. V is trimmed back by 4 bases and J by 6 bases, and the junction contains 9 bases that no gene match accounts for. The data belong to a study of cytomegalovirus exposure and HLA in healthy donors listed by TCRdb under 2017. For context, the study as a whole: An earlier analysis of 550 to 700 of the donors reported approximately 300 Gb of sequence data and 100 million to 140 million unique TCR beta sequences from about 200 million T cells. Using immunosequencing, the study profiled T cell repertoires from some 670 subjects and related those repertoires to cytomegalovirus serostatus. Across 398 genotyped donors of the cohort, an average of about 220,000 unique TCR beta nucleotide sequences per donor were sequenced, and around 19% of those sequences were non-productive. About 330 gigabases of sequencing data and 70 million to 100 million unique TCR sequences made up an early release that covered some 640 HLA-typed donors. To study patterns of TCR occurrence, a later analysis re-analyzed previously published TCR beta repertoires from 650 to 750 donors and added high-resolution HLA genotyping. A later genetic analysis took genome-wide SNP genotypes for about three fifths of the 666 donors and used that subset as a discovery cohort. To predict cytomegalovirus infection status, the study combined high-throughput TCR immunosequencing, statistical association of individual TCRs with disease status, and machine learning. Alongside the repertoire data, information on donor age, sex, ethnicity and CMV serostatus was compiled. The number of typed donors differed by locus: 629-630 for A, B, C, DRB1 and DQB1; 522 for DQA1; 606 for DPA1; and roughly 450 for DPB1. All discovery cohort repertoires had been generated using a single sequencing platform. Several DR-DQ haplotypes were treated as single units for association and clustering because of strong linkage in the cohort. An earlier analysis of around 540 of the donors applied high-throughput TCR beta sequencing to assess whether each TCR beta V gene segment acted as functional or pseudogenic. The later analysis used no new phenotypic data to find candidate immune exposures, relying instead on TCR beta sequences and their occurrence across donors. Both class I and class II loci were covered by HLA typing, at four-digit resolution. The study was designed to test whether signatures of past pathogen exposure could be identified by cataloging public T cell receptors. Along with the approximately 700-subject first cohort, a separate validation cohort of some 130 different subjects was used. The genetic ancestry cluster associated with self-reported Caucasian donors included about 84% of the roughly 360 genotyped donors. What the research found in general, with its limitations: An earlier analysis of approximately 500 of the donors showed that most TCR beta V segments appeared in productive rearrangements either about 87% or about 30% of the time, which broadly matched IMGT annotations. HLA typing was unavailable for some donors at each locus, so association tests used only the typed subset. Cytomegalovirus status was reported to be diagnosed by the classifier with high specificity and sensitivity in both the original and validation cohorts. Presence/absence analyses assumed roughly uniform sequencing depth across donors, an assumption that may not hold. According to the authors, the approach could potentially be generalized to other disease states and immunological phenotypes. This cohort had only TCR beta chains sequenced, and the lack of alpha or paired-chain data limited which features could be detected. In a later analysis, around 17,000 TCR beta sequences were associated with specific HLA alleles at a false discovery rate of 0.05. The study listed 164 TCR beta chains as associated with cytomegalovirus. In a later analysis, TCR association rates were found to vary across HLA loci, with the most associated TCRs seen for DRB1 alleles and the fewest for HLA-C alleles. Three of the identified cytomegalovirus-associated TCR beta chains were confirmed in vitro to be specific for cytomegalovirus antigens. A later analysis found that most CMV-associated TCR beta chains appeared HLA-restricted, with HLA associations seemingly driven largely by CMV exposure. According to a later genetic analysis, donors in an Asian-associated ancestry cluster had fewer N-insertions in productive TCRs than the approximately 700-donor mean. Immune exposure information for the cohort was limited to CMV serostatus. Correlated functional status among segregating V segments might be attributable to linkage disequilibrium, but an unknown experimental factor could not be ruled out. The earlier analysis of approximately 590 of the donors excluded approximately 17 rarely observed V segments, including chromosome 9 orphons, because counts were too low. A later analysis found that HLA-associated TCR beta chains were more clonally expanded and had lower generation probabilities than equally common non-associated chains. Strong co-occurrence of HLA alleles, especially DR and DQ, made assigning TCR associations to individual alleles difficult. Several of the top co-occurrence clusters appeared to be linked to parvovirus B19, influenza, CMV and Epstein-Barr virus, according to a later analysis. The sequencing pipeline was judged likely to have produced a cluster of highly shared sequence variants as a technical artifact. While some public TCRs were present in many individuals, most TCR sequences turned up only very rarely across donors. Some IMGT-functional V segments, including TRBV6-2 and TRBV6-3, could not be told apart with the 87-base-pair reads, so those segments were excluded. A further reported finding was that TCR beta sequences accurately predicted the HLA-A and HLA-B alleles for most subjects in the first cohort. A later genetic analysis associated a missense DCLRE1C variant with V-gene and J-gene trimming of TCR beta chains, and an independent cohort replicated the association.

The cohort consisted of fewer than 700 healthy bone marrow donors. At the time of sampling, every cohort member was nominally healthy, though immune exposures that went unrecorded were likely present. The donor tested CMV seropositive, placing the donor among the 289 seropositive members of the cohort. Every donor gave a peripheral blood sample, and the peripheral blood mononuclear cells from that sample were used for TCR beta sequencing. The Qiagen DNeasy Blood Extraction Kit was used to extract genomic DNA from the blood cell samples. Library creation used the immunoSEQ multiplex PCR assay. The multiplex PCR relied on a mix of 60 forward primers for TCR Vbeta segments and 13 reverse primers for TCR Jbeta segments. The CDR3 region of rearranged TCR beta genes was amplified from genomic DNA with a multiplex PCR assay. Amplified TCR beta libraries were sequenced as 87-base-pair reads on the Illumina HiSeq System. In the authors' own workflow: Across the 670 or so repertoires, a later analysis counted approximately 75 million unique TCR beta chains, some 11 million of which were shared by at least two donors. To remove PCR and sequencing errors, raw reads were error-corrected and collapsed into unique sequences using a nearest-neighbor algorithm that merged closely related sequences. V, D and J gene segments were assigned by aligning CDR3 sequences to IMGT reference sequences. For a sequence to be retained, a match of at least six nucleotides to both a V gene segment and a J gene segment was required. Rearrangements were classified as productive when the CDR3 lacked stop codons and remained in frame with V and J, and all other rearrangements were classified as non-productive. CDR3 was defined by IMGT convention, running from the second conserved V-encoded cysteine to the conserved J-encoded phenylalanine. In an earlier analysis of just under 600 of the donors, sequences lacking an unambiguous match to a single V gene segment were excluded. An earlier analysis of approximately 590 of the donors classified V segments as functional when productive rearrangements were above 56.7% and as segregating when the standard deviation between donors was above 5%. To diagnose cytomegalovirus status from the catalog of TCR beta chain sequences, a statistical classification framework was built. In a later analysis, V and J genes were assigned by comparing TCR nucleotide sequences against IMGT/GENE-DB human TR gene sequences. In a later analysis, CDR3 sequences and most-parsimonious VDJ recombination scenarios were assigned using the TCRdist pipeline. In a later analysis, each TCR beta chain was defined by its CDR3 amino acid sequence together with its V-gene family, and reads lacking a unique V-gene family were excluded. In a later analysis, nearly 600 highly shared, low-generation-probability nucleotide sequences were removed to address suspected cross-contamination and a sequencing artifact. In a later analysis, a clonal expansion index was calculated for each public chain from normalized within-repertoire ranks of inferred template counts. In a later analysis, generation probabilities were computed using a VDJ recombination model fitted to out-of-frame rearrangements, and the results were checked against IGoR. In a later analysis, TCR-TCR, TCR-HLA and TCR-CMV co-occurrence was scored with hypergeometric tests, and a repertoire-size bias correction was applied to TCR pairs. False discovery rates were estimated in a later analysis by permuting HLA or CMV assignments 20 times. A later analysis grouped co-occurring TCRs with DBSCAN, adding TCRdist sequence similarity when clustering within HLA-allele-positive subsets. Repertoires with fewer than 30,000 or more than 120,000 public chains, plus five repertoires with anomalous nucleotide sharing, were excluded from co-occurrence clustering. Imported from immuneACCESS, the table was reduced by TCRdb to in-frame sequences with V and J called. These copies leave out some clones; in studies compared against another copy, an unresolved V gene accounts for under half, and the cause of the remainder is not known. That table supplies the V and J calls and clone size; D and trimming were determined from the DNA. The sample table lists fewer than 200,000 clones, approximately 70% of them with a count of one. The ten largest clones represent roughly 7.1% of the sample.

This receptor was obtained from a man aged 35 to 55 in good health and CMV-seropositive. The sequence links TRBV4-1 to TRBJ2-4; 7 of the junction bases match TRBD2. The specimen sequenced was PBMCs. The nucleotides are TGCGCCAGCAGCCTCAGACTAGCATCGGCAAACATTCAGTACTTC. Translated, this gives CASSLRLASANIQYF.